A single T cell receptor (beta chain) is shown here with its context. The sample holds other DNA sequences that translate to the same CDR3. The data were taken from a study of blood T cell repertoires in COVID-19. Across the whole study: Whether acute or convalescent, the COVID-19 samples came from the United States, Italy and Spain. Sources were T cells, B-cell-depleted T cells, or PBMCs; the material itself was cDNA or gDNA.

In the original processing: Reference gene primer amplification gave nucleated cell count estimates. TCRdb keeps only in-frame clones here, not all; method: immunoSEQ multiplex PCR. V, J and clone size were drawn from that table, and D and trimming were deduced from the DNA. This sample has under 200,000 clones, with approximately 80% found just once. Looked up from germline, CDR1 is SGHTS and CDR2 is YDEGEE. V lost 4 bases and J lost 2; bases outside the gene matches: 4. CDR3 length: 14 residues. The origin of this receptor is a woman aged 80 or older with active or convalescent COVID-19. The chain couples TRBV5-8 to TRBJ2-7; 9 positions match TRBD1. The sequencing sample was made of peripheral blood. This CDR3 is CASSGGQGAYEQYF. The DNA for the CDR3 is TGTGCCAGCAGCGGGGGACAGGGAGCCTACGAGCAGTACTTC.